This T cell receptor beta chain was recorded in a study of identical twins. Study conclusions and caveats: Among out-of-frame alpha sequences shared by twins, low generation probability occurred in excess. The more abundant beta clonotypes in cord blood had fewer insertions, and memory repertoires did not show this. A partial confounding effect on zero-insertion analyses could come from invariant MAIT and iNKT cells.

To note about this clonotype: As yet, its antigen is unknown.

Unique molecular identifiers were present on the cDNA, and a universal primer site came from template switching. TCRdb independently ran MiXCR on the 5' RACE reads; one entry per CDR3 protein. The table has 1,800,000 or so distinct CDR3 sequences, 32% seen once. CDR3 length: 12 amino acids. CDR1 PRHDT and CDR2 FYEKMQ come from the germline V gene (reference sequence). V dropped 6 bases and J dropped 2 bases, with 7 bases sitting between them. The clonotype was recovered from a newborn girl in good health. The chain couples TRBV13 to TRBJ1-1; unclear D gene. The source material was cord blood. The CDR3 here is CASRWRNTEAFF. The DNA for the CDR3 is TGTGCCAGCAGGTGGAGAAACACTGAAGCTTTCTTT.